What follows are 30 T cell receptor beta chains derived from one specimen sequenced in a study of T cell responses to AZD1222 COVID-19 vaccine. Method: immunoSEQ multiplex PCR; TCRdb's copy keeps in-frame clones and lacks some. The data hold some 150,000 clones, with approximately 91% observed a single time. This sample comprised peripheral blood, obtained on day 0 of AZD1222 vaccination. All receptors derive from an adult in good health.

The chain recombines TRBV6-1 with TRBJ2-7, with D unclear. Deletions cut 2 bases from V and 5 bases from J, with 13 bases between. The CDR3 runs to 14 residues. Germline-derived CDR1 and CDR2 are MNHNS and SASEGT. In DNA form, the CDR3 reads TGTGCCAGCAGTGAATCAGGAAGACCCCACGAGCAGTACTTC. Translating gives CASSESGRPHEQYF.

The gene calls are TRBV5-4 and TRBJ1-2, with TRBD1 matching over 10 bases. Looked up from germline, CDR1 is SGHNT and CDR2 is YYREEE (reference sequence). V trimming: 3 bases; J trimming: 4 bases; junction bases outside the gene matches: 3. CDR3 size: 14 residues. The CDR3 sequence is CASSSDRGAYGYTF. CDR3 in DNA: TGTGCCAGCAGCTCGGACAGGGGGGCCTATGGCTACACCTTC.

The rearrangement uses TRBV5-1 and TRBJ2-7; D is possibly TRBD1 or TRBD2 (5 bases each). V was shortened by 4 bases and J by 3 bases, with 26 bases between the two germline ends. Germline values: CDR1 SGHRS, CDR2 YFSETQ. The CDR3 runs 18 residues. CDR3 nucleotides: TGCGCCAGCAGCGGCGCCGGGACCCCAACCCCGTTCTACTACGAGCAGTACTTC. Translated: CASSGAGTPTPFYYEQYF. Looking up the rest from reference TRBV5-1 and TRBJ2-7 gives the full variable domain: KAGVTQTPRYLIKTRGQQVTLSCSPISGHRSVSWYQQTPGQGLQFLFEYFSETQRNKGNFPGRFSGRQFSNSRSEMNVSTLELGDSALYLCASSGAGTPTPFYYEQYFGPGTRLTVT.

CDR3 in DNA: TGCGCCAGCAGCCAAGATCAGTACTCTTCTCGTACGGATCAATATGGCTACACCTTC. Amino acid sequence: CASSQDQYSSRTDQYGYTF. The chain has TRBV4-1 and TRBJ1-2; D ambiguous. The CDR3 spans 19 residues. In germline, CDR1 is MGHRA, CDR2 YSYEKL. V lost 0 bases and J lost 5, with 25 bases in between.

This chain uses TRBV4-1 with TRBJ1-4; D is ambiguous. The germline gives CDR1 MGHRA, CDR2 YSYEKL. Deletions cut 1 base from V and 4 bases from J, with 7 bases between. This CDR3 is built from 14 residues. CDR3 nucleotide sequence: TGCGCCAGCAGCCAAGGGGTTGTTAATGAAAAACTGTTTTTT. It codes for CASSQGVVNEKLFF.

This clone was seen once. The V and J genes are TRBV21-1 and TRBJ1-1. TRBV21-1 is assigned pseudogene status. The CDR3 runs to 15 residues. CDR3 residues: CASTGGVGKNTEAFF. CDR3 in DNA: TGTGCCAGCACCGGAGGAGTAGGAAAGAACACTGAAGCTTTCTTT.

J is TRBJ2-7 and V is TRBV6-5; the match to TRBD1 covers 10 bases. Germline V gives CDR1 MNHEY, CDR2 SVGAGI. Trimming removed 7 bases from V and 5 bases from J; junction bases left unmatched: 8. This CDR3 is 14 amino acids long. CDR3: CASIGTGDVHEQYF. The CDR3 coding sequence is TGTGCCAGCATAGGGACAGGGGATGTTCACGAGCAGTACTTC.

This chain links TRBV6-2 or TRBV6-3 with TRBJ2-7; D remains unclear. The CDR3 has 12 amino acids. V dropped 3 bases and J dropped 7 bases, with 10 bases sitting between them. Looked up from germline, CDR1 is MNHEY and CDR2 is SVGEGT. In DNA, the CDR3 is TGTGCCAGCAGTTATCCAGTTAGGGAGCAGTACTTC. This encodes CASSYPVREQYF.

The J gene is TRBJ2-3, the V gene TRBV11-2, with TRBD2 as a possible D gene (5 bases). This CDR3 spans 14 amino acids. The germline CDR1 and CDR2 sequences are SGHAT and FQNNGV. Deletions cut 5 bases from V and 3 bases from J, with 12 bases between. In nucleotides, the CDR3 is TGTGCCAGCAGCCCCCGTGGCGGGACAGATACGCAGTATTTT. Translation gives CASSPRGGTDTQYF. The entire variable domain, with the rest obtained from reference TRBV11-2 and TRBJ2-3, is as follows: EAGVAQSPRYKIIEKRQSVAFWCNPISGHATLYWYQQILGQGPKLLIQFQNNGVVDDSQLPKDRFSAERLKGVDSTLKIQPAKLEDSAVYLCASSPRGGTDTQYFGPGTRLTVL.

J is TRBJ1-6 and V is TRBV7-9, with TRBD1 as a possible D gene (6 bases). Trimming left V 4 bases short and J 9 bases short, with 16 bases between. Per germline, CDR1 SEHNR and CDR2 FQNEAQ (reference sequence). The CDR3 extends over 15 amino acids. The CDR3 nucleotides are TGTGCCAGCAGCTCTCAGGGGTCGGGGAGTTCACCCCTCCACTTT. Translation: CASSSQGSGSSPLHF.

The chain is built from TRBV15 and TRBJ1-6; D is unclear. The CDR3 totals 13 residues. Germline CDR1 LNHNV, CDR2 YYDKDF (reference sequence). V gave up 1 base and J gave up 6 bases, with 4 bases separating them. CDR3 amino acids: CATSRGVNSPLHF. CDR3 bases: TGTGCCACCAGCAGAGGCGTTAATTCACCCCTCCACTTT.

This chain joins TRBV7-8 and TRBJ1-1; the D gene is possibly TRBD1 (5 bases). The germline CDR1 and CDR2 sequences are SGHVS and FQNEAQ. The CDR3 is 16 residues long. The ends were cut back, 4 bases at V and 0 bases at J, with 15 bases in the middle. The CDR3 sequence is CASSSYPWTMNTEAFF. The CDR3 nucleotides are TGTGCCAGCAGCTCTTATCCATGGACAATGAACACTGAAGCTTTCTTT.

The V gene is TRBV24-1, the J gene TRBJ2-5; the match to TRBD2 covers 16 bases. Germline loops: CDR1 KGHDR, CDR2 SFDVKD. The CDR3 sequence is 16 residues long. Trimming at V came to 3 bases and at J to 4 bases, leaving 1 base not matched to a gene. CDR3 DNA: TGTGCCACCAGTGATGGGACTAGCGGGGGGGCAGAGACCCAGTACTTC. This encodes CATSDGTSGGAETQYF.

J is TRBJ2-6 and V is TRBV7-9, with D possibly called TRBD1 or TRBD2 (5 bases each). This CDR3 contains 18 residues. Deletions cut 5 bases from V and 0 bases from J, with 17 bases between. Germline loops: CDR1 SEHNR, CDR2 FQNEAQ (reference sequence). The CDR3: CASSGPGTEISGANVLTF. The CDR3 nucleotides are TGTGCCAGCAGCGGCCCCGGGACGGAGATCTCTGGGGCCAACGTCCTGACTTTC.

This clone was observed a few times. It is unclear where the CDR3 begins or ends on the DNA, so no DNA is shown, and the CDR3 is as TCRdb lists it. This rearrangement joins TRBV21-1 to TRBJ2-1; the D call of TRBD1 is as the table states it, not checked on the DNA. TRBV21-1 is a pseudogene. The CDR3 spans 15 amino acids, including both terminal residues. The CDR3 loop is CASRFGQGAYNEQFF.

This rearrangement joins TRBV27 to TRBJ1-1, with 8 bases that match TRBD1. Per the germline V gene, CDR1 is MNHEY and CDR2 is SMNVEV (reference sequence). This CDR3 spans 14 amino acids. V lost 3 bases and J lost 6; bases outside the gene matches: 6. The CDR3 sequence: CASSLTGVPAEAFF. In DNA form, the CDR3 reads TGTGCCAGCAGTTTGACAGGGGTACCGGCTGAAGCTTTCTTT.

The DNA of the CDR3 is TGTGCCAGCAGCTTAGGTCCAGCGGGAGCGTCGGAGCAGTACTTC. Its protein is CASSLGPAGASEQYF. The chain carries TRBV11-2 and TRBJ2-7, with 8 bases matching TRBD2. The CDR3 consists of 15 residues. With V trimmed by 1 base and J by 7 bases, 9 bases remained unmatched. CDR1 and CDR2 (germline): SGHAT, FQNNGV.

The gene calls are TRBV7-9 and TRBJ1-3; D possibly corresponds to TRBD1 (5 bases). The V gene lost 1 base and the J gene lost 2 bases, with 12 bases spanning the gap. CDR1 and CDR2 (germline): SEHNR, FQNEAQ (reference sequence). This CDR3 is built from 16 residues. The CDR3 loop is CASSLVGGDPGNTIYF. The CDR3 DNA reads TGTGCCAGCAGCTTAGTAGGAGGGGACCCTGGAAACACCATATATTTT.

V usage is TRBV28 and J usage is TRBJ1-5; tentatively, D is TRBD1 (6 bases). The V end lost 3 bases, the J end lost 1 base, and 16 bases lay between the germline ends. This CDR3 has 17 residues. Per germline, CDR1 MDHEN and CDR2 SYDVKM. The CDR3 DNA follows: TGTGCCAGCAGTTTCGTCACGGGGGGCATGAGCAATCAGCCCCAGCATTTT. This gives the protein CASSFVTGGMSNQPQHF.

The chain is built from TRBV7-8 and TRBJ1-5; TRBD1 matches 7 bases. CDR1 and CDR2 (germline): SGHVS, FQNEAQ. V shed 3 bases and J 0 bases; nucleotides not matched to a gene: 5. The CDR3 totals 16 residues. Here the CDR3 DNA reads TGTGCCAGCAGCTTTACAGGGGCCTATAGCAATCAGCCCCAGCATTTT. It translates to CASSFTGAYSNQPQHF.

The rearrangement links TRBV7-2 to TRBJ1-4; D possibly corresponds to TRBD1 (6 bases). The germline V gene has CDR1 SGHTA and CDR2 FQGNSA. Deletions cut 1 base from V and 7 bases from J, with 10 bases between. CDR3 length equals 14 residues. CDR3 in DNA: TGTGCCAGCAGCTTAGACAGGGTTGGTGAAAAACTGTTTTTT. Translated: CASSLDRVGEKLFF. The full variable domain, its missing parts supplied by reference TRBV7-2 and TRBJ1-4, is GAGVSQSPSNKVTEKGKDVELRCDPISGHTALYWYRQSLGQGLEFLIYFQGNSAPDKSGLPSDRFSAERTGGSVSTLTIQRTQQEDSAVYLCASSLDRVGEKLFFGSGTQLSVL.

The sample holds one count of this clone. As DNA, the CDR3 is TGTGCCAGTAGTATACCCCAGGGTCGAACTGAAGCTTTCTTT. Translation gives CASSIPQGRTEAFF. The chain is built from TRBV19 and TRBJ1-1, with D perhaps matching TRBD1 (5 bases). This CDR3 contains 14 residues. Per the germline V gene, CDR1 is LNHDA and CDR2 is SQIVND (reference sequence). V lost 2 bases to trimming and J lost 5 bases, with 12 bases between them.

In its sample, this clone is medium-sized (0.01 to 0.1%). V gene TRBV5-4 combines with J gene TRBJ1-1, with TRBD1 matching 7 bases. Germline V gives CDR1 SGHNT, CDR2 YYREEE (reference sequence). The CDR3 totals 15 residues. V shed 3 bases and J 11 bases; nucleotides not matched to a gene: 16. The CDR3 DNA is TGTGCCAGCAGCTCCCCCGGGACAGAGGTGGGAAGGGCTTTCTTT. It translates to CASSSPGTEVGRAFF. The variable domain in full, completed from reference TRBV5-4 and TRBJ1-1, reads ETGVTQSPTHLIKTRGQQVTLRCSSQSGHNTVSWYQQALGQGPQFIFQYYREEENGRGNFPPRFSGLQFPNYSSELNVNALELDDSALYLCASSSPGTEVGRAFFGQGTRLTVV.

This rearrangement joins TRBV10-3 to TRBJ1-2, with 9 bases matching TRBD1. The CDR3 has 15 residues. The germline V gene encodes CDR1 ENHRY and CDR2 SYGVKD. V trimming: 6 bases; J trimming: 4 bases; junction bases outside the gene matches: 9. CDR3 in DNA: TGTGCCATCAGGCCCGGGACAGGGAAGGTCTATGGCTACACCTTC. This codes for CAIRPGTGKVYGYTF.

The V gene is TRBV3-1 (or the pseudogene TRBV3-2), the J gene TRBJ1-6, with unresolved D. This CDR3 has 15 amino acids. V lost 1 base, J lost 4 bases, and 8 bases lay in between. Germline CDR1 is LGHDT and CDR2 is YNNKEL (reference sequence). CDR3 sequence: CASSQGGGYNSPLHF. DNA for the CDR3: TGTGCCAGCAGCCAAGGAGGAGGTTATAATTCACCCCTCCACTTT.

The genes are TRBV7-2 and TRBJ2-2; 9 bases agree with TRBD1. This CDR3 contains 14 residues. Germline CDR1 is SGHTA and CDR2 is FQGNSA. V lost 5 bases and J lost 3; bases outside the gene matches: 1. The DNA of the CDR3 is TGTGCCAGCAGCCGGACAGGGGACACCGGGGAGCTGTTTTTT. This encodes CASSRTGDTGELFF. The complete variable domain, with remaining parts taken from reference TRBV7-2 and TRBJ2-2, reads GAGVSQSPSNKVTEKGKDVELRCDPISGHTALYWYRQSLGQGLEFLIYFQGNSAPDKSGLPSDRFSAERTGGSVSTLTIQRTQQEDSAVYLCASSRTGDTGELFFGEGSRLTVL.

This chain uses TRBV19 with TRBJ2-2; 7 nucleotides line up with TRBD2. V shed 5 bases, J shed 1 base, and the junction held 4 bases outside the gene matches. This CDR3 comprises 15 residues. The germline gives CDR1 LNHDA, CDR2 SQIVND (reference sequence). The CDR3 loop is CASSSASGNTGELFF. The CDR3 DNA is TGTGCCAGTAGTTCGGCTAGCGGGAACACCGGGGAGCTGTTTTTT. The whole variable domain, remainder taken from reference TRBV19 and TRBJ2-2, is DGGITQSPKYLFRKEGQNVTLSCEQNLNHDAMYWYRQDPGQGLRLIYYSQIVNDFQKGDIAEGYSVSREKKESFPLTVTSAQKNPTAFYLCASSSASGNTGELFFGEGSRLTVL.

This clone was detected once. The chain combines TRBV6-5 with TRBJ2-7; the D gene is possibly TRBD1 (6 bases). V was shortened by 6 bases and J by 3 bases, with 12 bases between the two germline ends. The length of the CDR3 is 13 residues. CDR1 is MNHEY and CDR2 is SVGAGI in the germline V gene. CDR3 amino acids: CASSDRFGYEQYF. The CDR3 DNA is TGTGCCAGCAGCGACAGGTTCGGCTACGAGCAGTACTTC.

The rearrangement links TRBV5-6 to TRBJ1-2, with D hard to call. V was cut by 0 bases and J by 7 bases, with 7 bases left in between. Germline V gene data show CDR1 as SGHDT and CDR2 as YYEEEE. This CDR3 is built from 12 residues. The CDR3 coding sequence is TGTGCCAGCAGCTTGGGTGGCCGTGGCTACACCTTC. Amino acid sequence: CASSLGGRGYTF.

The rearrangement uses TRBV10-3 and TRBJ1-1; a possible D gene is TRBD1 (6 bases). The germline V and J ends were trimmed by 3 bases and 1 base, with 12 bases remaining between them. The germline gives CDR1 ENHRY, CDR2 SYGVKD. This CDR3 is 15 amino acids long. CDR3 amino acids: CAISDPGHPNTEAFF. As DNA, the CDR3 is TGTGCCATCAGTGACCCGGGACACCCGAACACTGAAGCTTTCTTT.